The TCR beta chain under discussion was sequenced for a study of T cell repertoires in ileal Crohn's disease. Study-level results: Clonal expansions were more frequent in active smokers than non-smokers at surgery.

The V segment lost 1 base and the J segment 4 bases; nucleotides outside the gene matches: 8. The CDR3 is 16 amino acids. The germline V gene encodes CDR1 WSHSY and CDR2 SAAADI. In regard to this clone: Its antigen remains unidentified.

Some clones are missing from TCRdb's copy, which holds only in-frame ones; the method was immunoSEQ multiplex PCR. The sample gives 5,500 to 6,500 clones, around 75% of which show up once; around a sixth is in the top ten. Source material: ileal tissue. The chain recombines TRBV10-2 with TRBJ2-5; 8 nucleotides line up with TRBD2. The sequence was collected from an adult with Crohn's disease. This CDR3 reads CASSELGAGAPETQYF. CDR3 sequence (DNA): TGCGCCAGCAGTGAGTTGGGAGCGGGAGCCCCAGAGACCCAGTACTTC.